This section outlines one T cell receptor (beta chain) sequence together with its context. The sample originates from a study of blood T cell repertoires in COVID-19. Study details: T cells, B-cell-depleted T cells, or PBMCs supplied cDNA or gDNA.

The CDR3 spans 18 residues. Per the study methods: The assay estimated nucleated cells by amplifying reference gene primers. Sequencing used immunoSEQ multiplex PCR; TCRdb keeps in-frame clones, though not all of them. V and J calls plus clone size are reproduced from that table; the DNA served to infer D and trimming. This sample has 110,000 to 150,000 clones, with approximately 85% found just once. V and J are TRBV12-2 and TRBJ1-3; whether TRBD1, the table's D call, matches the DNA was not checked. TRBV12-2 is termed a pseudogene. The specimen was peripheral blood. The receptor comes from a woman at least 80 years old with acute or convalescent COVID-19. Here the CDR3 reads CASRISRARDRVRGTIYF. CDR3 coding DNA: TGTGCAAGTCGGATCTCTAGGGCCCGGGACAGGGTGAGAGGGACCATATATTTT.